A single sample is the source of the 27 T cell receptor beta chains below, sequenced in a study of T cell clones after liver transplantation. Assay used: immunoSEQ multiplex PCR; TCRdb lists only in-frame clones, some missing. The data contain 45,000 to 55,000 clones, 65% to 85% of them singletons. This specimen consisted of CD4+ T cells from blood, obtained before liver transplant. These receptors came from a human donor who received a liver transplant.

The chain carries TRBV7-2 and TRBJ2-1; D is uncertain. The V end lost 1 base, the J end lost 9 bases, and 13 bases lay between the germline ends. The CDR3 loop spans 14 amino acids. Germline V gene data show CDR1 as SGHTA and CDR2 as FQGNSA. CDR3 in DNA: TGTGCCAGCAGCTTAGGTTCCGTGGTTCTTGAGCAGTTCTTC. It specifies CASSLGSVVLEQFF.

This CDR3 reads CASSAVGRGSYEQYF. The CDR3 nucleotides read TGTGCCAGCAGCGCCGTAGGCAGGGGCTCCTACGAGCAGTACTTC. The chain links TRBV5-5 to TRBJ2-7; TRBD1 might be the D (6 bases). This CDR3 has 15 residues. The V end lost 4 bases, the J end lost 0 bases, and 14 bases lay between the germline ends. Germline V gene data show CDR1 as SGHKS and CDR2 as YYEKEE (reference sequence).

This chain links TRBV18 with TRBJ1-1; D may be TRBD1 (5 bases). Germline CDR1 reads KGHSH; CDR2 reads LQKENI. Trimming removed 4 bases at V and 4 bases at J, with 13 bases between. The length of the CDR3 is 14 residues. CDR3: CASSQGPLPTEAFF. CDR3 nucleotide sequence: TGTGCCAGCTCACAGGGACCCCTCCCCACTGAAGCTTTCTTT.

This chain links TRBV25-1 with TRBJ1-3; no clear D gene. V lost 7 bases to trimming and J lost 2 bases, with 9 bases between them. The CDR3 runs 13 residues. Germline V gene sequence: CDR1 MGHDK, CDR2 SYGVNS. The CDR3 DNA reads as TGTGCCAGCACGTGGGGAGCTGGAAACACCATATATTTT. Its translation is CASTWGAGNTIYF.

The chain is built from TRBV11-2 and TRBJ2-2, with TRBD2 identical over 11 bases. The CDR3 runs to 17 residues. V lost 3 bases, J lost 3 bases, and 6 bases stayed unmatched. CDR1 and CDR2 (germline): SGHAT, FQNNGV. The CDR3 reads CASSFISSGGHTGELFF. The CDR3 DNA sequence: TGTGCCAGCAGCTTTATATCTAGCGGGGGGCACACCGGGGAGCTGTTTTTT.

The V and J genes are TRBV19 and TRBJ2-3; TRBD1 agrees at 8 bases. This CDR3 comprises 16 residues. Germline assignment: CDR1 LNHDA and CDR2 SQIVND (reference sequence). Losses at the gene ends were 1 base for V and 2 bases for J; bases not matched to a gene: 5. CDR3 in DNA: TGTGCCAGTAGTATAGGGACAGGGAAATTCACAGATACGCAGTATTTT. Its protein is CASSIGTGKFTDTQYF.

V usage is TRBV4-1 and J usage is TRBJ2-5, with D perhaps being TRBD1 or TRBD2 (7 bases each). The V and J ends lost 5 bases and 1 base respectively, with 14 bases between them. Germline V gene lookup returns CDR1 MGHRA and CDR2 YSYEKL. The CDR3 consists of 15 residues. The CDR3 DNA reads TGCGCCAGCAGCGGGGGAGGGGGCCGCCAAGAGACCCAGTACTTC. Translating it yields CASSGGGGRQETQYF.

J is TRBJ2-1 and V is TRBV7-3; 7 nucleotides agree with TRBD1. Germline V CDR1 and CDR2: SGHTA, FQGTGA. The CDR3 runs to 13 residues. The trim removed 5 bases at V and 6 bases at J, leaving 4 bases unmatched. The CDR3, as DNA: TGTGCCAGCAGCCCACAGGGGTTCAATGAGCAGTTCTTC. It specifies CASSPQGFNEQFF.

The chain couples TRBV29-1 to TRBJ1-5; D is perhaps TRBD1 (5 bases). The V end lost 6 bases, the J end lost 7 bases, and 16 bases lay between the germline ends. The CDR3 runs to 13 residues. From germline, CDR1 is SQVTM and CDR2 ANQGSEA. Written as DNA, the CDR3 is TGCAGCGTCAGTAATGGGGGGGGACAGCCCCAGCATTTT. This codes for CSVSNGGGQPQHF.

J is TRBJ1-1 and V is TRBV11-1; perhaps TRBD1 as D (5 bases). The CDR3 extends over 14 amino acids. Looked up from germline, CDR1 is SGHAT and CDR2 is FQDESV (reference sequence). The V and J ends lost 5 bases and 0 bases respectively, with 10 bases between them. Here the CDR3 DNA reads TGTGCCAGCAGCGGACATGGCCTGAACACTGAAGCTTTCTTT. Translated, it gives CASSGHGLNTEAFF. The variable domain in full, completed from reference TRBV11-1 and TRBJ1-1, reads EAEVAQSPRYKITEKSQAVAFWCDPISGHATLYWYRQILGQGPELLVQFQDESVVDDSQLPKDRFSAERLKGVDSTLKIQPAELGDSAMYLCASSGHGLNTEAFFGQGTRLTVV.

This chain links TRBV19 with TRBJ2-7, with 8 bases matching TRBD2. Germline V gene sequence: CDR1 LNHDA, CDR2 SQIVND (reference sequence). V dropped 5 bases and J dropped 0; count of bases not matched to a gene: 6. This CDR3 has 15 residues. CDR3 residues: CASSPTSGSSYEQYF. CDR3 nucleotides: TGTGCCAGTAGTCCCACTAGCGGTAGCTCCTACGAGCAGTACTTC.

This clone was observed once. V and J are TRBV7-2 and TRBJ2-5, with D possibly being TRBD1 or TRBD2 (6 bases each). Trimming cost V 4 bases and J 5 bases, with 14 bases left between them. From germline, CDR1 is SGHTA and CDR2 FQGNSA. The CDR3 has 14 amino acids. The CDR3 DNA sequence: TGTGCCAGCAGCTCAGGCCGAGGGGGGGAGACCCAGTACTTC. This codes for CASSSGRGGETQYF.

This chain uses TRBV4-3 with TRBJ2-2, with 9 nucleotides matching TRBD2. Trimming at V came to 0 bases and at J to 4 bases, leaving 12 bases not matched to a gene. Germline V CDR1 and CDR2: LGHNA, YSLEER. This CDR3 spans 19 amino acids. CDR3 DNA: TGCGCCAGCAGCCAAGACCCTAGCGGGATGGTCCGTGGCACCGGGGAGCTGTTTTTT. Its translation is CASSQDPSGMVRGTGELFF.

With regard to this clone: One end of the junction fails to match germline, which may point to a read error. V and J are TRBV4-3 and TRBJ2-2; D possibly corresponds to TRBD2 (5 bases). The length of the CDR3 is 16 residues. Germline assignment: CDR1 LGHNA and CDR2 YSLEER. The CDR3 DNA reads TGCGCCAGCAGACAAGGCCTAACTAGAGCGACCGGGGAGCTGTTTTTT. This codes for CASRQGLTRATGELFF.

Here the CDR3 reads CASSLFYNREGDGTDTQYF. CDR3 coding DNA: TGTGCCAGCAGCTTATTTTATAACAGGGAGGGGGATGGCACAGATACGCAGTATTTT. This chain uses TRBV7-3 with TRBJ2-3, with a tentative D call TRBD2 (7 bases). This CDR3 spans 19 amino acids. Germline lookup yields CDR1 SGHTA and CDR2 FQGTGA. Trimming took off 2 bases at V and 1 base at J, with 22 bases between the two ends.

This clone has more than one count but fewer than ten. The chain has TRBV2 and TRBJ1-2; 7 bases are a match to TRBD1. Per the germline V gene, CDR1 is SNHLY and CDR2 is FYNNEI. Trimming took 6 bases from V and 8 from J; bases not matched to a gene: 12. The CDR3 is made up of 14 amino acids. CDR3 nucleotides: TGTGCCAGCAGCATTCTTACGGGGACAGACGGCTACACCTTC. This codes for CASSILTGTDGYTF. Filled out from reference TRBV2 and TRBJ1-2, the complete variable domain reads EPEVTQTPSHQVTQMGQEVILRCVPISNHLYFYWYRQILGQKVEFLVSFYNNEISEKSEIFDDQFSVERPDGSNFTLKIRSTKLEDSAMYFCASSILTGTDGYTFGSGTRLTVV.

The J gene is TRBJ2-7, the V gene TRBV2; no clear D gene. The germline CDR1 and CDR2 sequences are SNHLY and FYNNEI. V gave up 5 bases and J gave up 4 bases, with 9 bases separating them. The CDR3 has 12 residues. The CDR3 is CASSFSGYEQYF. For the CDR3, the DNA is TGTGCCAGCAGTTTTAGTGGTTACGAGCAGTACTTC.

The CDR3 spells CASSWEPGEKLFF. CDR3 DNA: TGTGCCAGCAGCTGGGAACCGGGCGAAAAACTGTTTTTT. V is TRBV5-4 and J is TRBJ1-4, with D unresolved. The CDR3 has 13 amino acids. The germline V gene has CDR1 SGHNT and CDR2 YYREEE (reference sequence). The ends were cut back, 3 bases at V and 8 bases at J, with 11 bases in the middle.

The V and J genes are TRBV5-1 and TRBJ2-1, with a tentative D call TRBD2 (5 bases). The V end was cut by 1 base, the J end by 11 bases, with 13 bases between. CDR3 length: 13 amino acids. From germline, CDR1 is SGHRS and CDR2 YFSETQ. The CDR3 loop reads CASSLSPEAQQFF. DNA of the CDR3: TGCGCCAGCAGCTTGTCCCCGGAGGCGCAGCAGTTCTTC.

This clone occurred once. The chain combines TRBV2 with TRBJ2-7; D is ambiguous. The CDR3 covers 14 residues. Germline V gene lookup returns CDR1 SNHLY and CDR2 FYNNEI. V was shortened by 1 base and J by 4 bases, with 11 bases between the two germline ends. CDR3 nucleotide sequence: TGTGCCAGCAGTGAAGGACCGGGCTCATACGAGCAGTACTTC. Encoded protein: CASSEGPGSYEQYF. Full variable domain (outside the CDR3, taken from reference TRBV2 and TRBJ2-7): EPEVTQTPSHQVTQMGQEVILRCVPISNHLYFYWYRQILGQKVEFLVSFYNNEISEKSEIFDDQFSVERPDGSNFTLKIRSTKLEDSAMYFCASSEGPGSYEQYFGPGTRLTVT.

The chain is built from TRBV7-2 and TRBJ1-1; 7 bases match TRBD1. This CDR3 has 12 residues. J was trimmed by 10 bases and V by 5 bases; bases with no gene match: 7. Germline V gene sequence: CDR1 SGHTA, CDR2 FQGNSA. The CDR3 loop is CASSPENRGAFF. CDR3 DNA sequence: TGTGCCAGCAGCCCGGAAAACAGGGGAGCTTTCTTT.

V is TRBV7-9 and J is TRBJ2-7; no clear D. CDR1 SEHNR and CDR2 FQNEAQ come from the germline V gene (reference sequence). The CDR3 extends over 14 amino acids. With 4 bases removed from V and 3 bases from J, the gap between germline ends came to 13 bases. The CDR3: CASSWHREGYEQYF. In DNA, the CDR3 is TGTGCCAGCAGCTGGCATCGAGAAGGCTACGAGCAGTACTTC.

This clone has only one observation. The rearrangement links TRBV19 to TRBJ2-5; TRBD2 matches at 7 bases. Germline V lookup: CDR1 LNHDA, CDR2 SQIVND (reference sequence). CDR3 length: 14 residues. After removal of 4 bases from V and 3 bases from J, the junction contained 5 bases not matched to a gene. CDR3 DNA sequence: TGTGCCAGTAGTAGCCTAGCGGTAAAAGAGACCCAGTACTTC. This sequence encodes CASSSLAVKETQYF.

This chain links TRBV5-1 with TRBJ2-1; 8 bases agree with TRBD1. The CDR3 is made up of 15 amino acids. V was clipped by 4 bases and J by 1 base; unmatched bases: 4. The germline V gene has CDR1 SGHRS and CDR2 YFSETQ. The CDR3 protein is CASSTGQGSYNEQFF. The CDR3 DNA sequence: TGCGCCAGCAGCACCGGACAGGGATCCTACAATGAGCAGTTCTTC.

The chain recombines TRBV10-2 with TRBJ2-3; possibly TRBD1 for D (6 bases). CDR1 and CDR2 (germline): WSHSY, SAAADI. V was shortened by 4 bases and J by 6 bases, with 11 bases between the two germline ends. The CDR3 contains 13 residues. CDR3 sequence (DNA): TGCGCCAGCAGTGCAGGGGCGCGTGATACGCAGTATTTT. It is translated as CASSAGARDTQYF.

J is TRBJ1-3 and V is TRBV30; TRBD1 matches at 9 bases. This CDR3 has 17 residues. V trimming: 0 bases; J trimming: 2 bases; junction bases outside the gene matches: 8. From germline, CDR1 is GTSNPN and CDR2 SVGIG (reference sequence). CDR3 protein: CAWSVLLGQGTGNTIYF. The DNA of the CDR3 is TGTGCCTGGAGTGTATTGCTAGGACAGGGGACTGGAAACACCATATATTTT.

V gene TRBV7-9 combines with J gene TRBJ2-1, with 11 bases identical to TRBD2. Germline loops: CDR1 SEHNR, CDR2 FQNEAQ (reference sequence). Losses at the gene ends were 5 bases for V and 8 bases for J; bases not matched to a gene: 5. This CDR3 comprises 14 residues. The CDR3 DNA reads as TGTGCCAGCAGCGAGACTAGCGGGATCGATGAGCAGTTCTTC. This sequence encodes CASSETSGIDEQFF.